The clone carrying this T cell receptor beta chain was counted only a few times. This sample was included in a study of T-cell reconstitution after alpha-beta-depleted transplantation in children. It was with unique molecular identifiers that the TCRbeta library was prepared. One entry per CDR3 protein, called by TCRdb with MiXCR from the PCR reads. The table includes about 440,000 distinct CDR3 sequences, 43% detected once. This specimen consisted of PBMCs, obtained before TCRalphabeta/CD19-depleted stem cell transplant. The clonotype was recovered from a girl aged 2 to 10 with aplastic anemia, due to receive a stem cell transplant.

CDR3 bases: TGTGCCATCAGCGAGGACGAGGGGACAGGGGGACCGGACTCCTACGAGCAGTACTTC. Translation gives CAISEDEGTGGPDSYEQYF. V gene TRBV10-3 combines with J gene TRBJ2-7; 11 nucleotides align to TRBD1. Germline V gene lookup returns CDR1 ENHRY and CDR2 SYGVKD. The CDR3 loop spans 19 amino acids. After removal of 6 bases from V and 0 bases from J, the junction contained 16 bases not matched to a gene.